The 12 T cell receptor beta chains in this list originate from one sample, sequenced in a study of blood T cell repertoires in COVID-19. Some clones are missing from TCRdb's copy, which holds only in-frame ones; the method was immunoSEQ multiplex PCR. The data hold about 180,000 clones, with about 82% observed a single time. The sample consisted of PBMCs or T cells enriched from blood (not recorded which). The source is a woman under 40 who had recovered from COVID-19.

The chain links TRBV18 to TRBJ1-5, with 7 bases identical to TRBD1. The CDR3 totals 14 residues. Germline assignment: CDR1 KGHSH and CDR2 LQKENI. V gave up 3 bases and J gave up 3 bases; unmatched junction bases: 2. The CDR3 bases are TGTGCCAGCTCACCGGGACAGCCCAATCAGCCCCAGCATTTT. This gives the protein CASSPGQPNQPQHF.

The chain couples TRBV9 to TRBJ2-2; D is unresolved. The CDR3 spans 16 residues. Looked up from germline, CDR1 is SGDLS and CDR2 is YYNGEE. The V and J ends lost 0 bases and 6 bases respectively, with 15 bases between them. The CDR3 DNA reads as TGTGCCAGCAGCGTAGACCATCTTTCGAGGCCCGGGGAGCTGTTTTTT. It translates to CASSVDHLSRPGELFF.

The chain recombines TRBV28 with TRBJ1-6; 8 positions agree with TRBD1. V lost 5 bases, J lost 11 bases, and 2 bases stayed unmatched. CDR1 MDHEN and CDR2 SYDVKM come from the germline V gene. This CDR3 comprises 12 residues. The CDR3 DNA reads TGTGCCAGCAGTGGACAGGGACCACCCCTCCACTTT. Encoded protein: CASSGQGPPLHF.

The CDR3 reads CASSAYRGWPDTQYF. The CDR3 bases are TGTGCCAGCAGTGCATACAGGGGTTGGCCAGATACGCAGTATTTT. The chain couples TRBV28 to TRBJ2-3; 7 bases are shared with TRBD1. This CDR3 region has 15 residues. The germline CDR1 and CDR2 sequences are MDHEN and SYDVKM. V gave up 5 bases and J gave up 4 bases; unmatched junction bases: 9.

The chain employs TRBV6-5 and TRBJ1-2; 9 bases are a match to TRBD1. Trimming at V came to 8 bases and at J to 5 bases, leaving 6 bases not matched to a gene. Germline loops: CDR1 MNHEY, CDR2 SVGAGI. This CDR3 spans 13 amino acids. The CDR3 DNA reads as TGTGCCAGCCGGGCGACAGGGGGTTATGGCTACACCTTC. Translating gives CASRATGGYGYTF.

The chain uses TRBV12-3 or TRBV12-4 and TRBJ1-3, with unresolved D. The CDR3 is made up of 13 amino acids. V lost 8 bases, J lost 0 bases, and 8 bases lay in between. This CDR3 is CASSRSSGNTIYF. The CDR3, as DNA: TGTGCCAGCTCCCGCAGCTCTGGAAACACCATATATTTT.

The sample holds a few counts of this clone. CDR3 in DNA: TGTGCCAGCAGTGAATTCGGGTCAGATGGAAATGAGCAGTTCTTC. Its protein is CASSEFGSDGNEQFF. This sequence joins TRBV25-1 and TRBJ2-1; D gene uncertain. CDR3 size: 15 residues. Trimming cost V 1 base and J 7 bases, with 14 bases left between them. Germline values: CDR1 MGHDK, CDR2 SYGVNS. The full variable domain, in which reference TRBV25-1 and TRBJ2-1 provide the parts outside the CDR3, is EADIYQTPRYLVIGTGKKITLECSQTMGHDKMYWYQQDPGMELHLIHYSYGVNSTEKGDLSSESTVSRIRTEHFPLTLESARPSHTSQYLCASSEFGSDGNEQFFGPGTRLTVL.

The CDR3 DNA is TGTGCCACCAGTGATGACGGGTATGGCTACACCTTC. It codes for CATSDDGYGYTF. The chain carries TRBV24-1 and TRBJ1-2; D remains ambiguous. The CDR3 runs to 12 residues. Germline V lookup: CDR1 KGHDR, CDR2 SFDVKD. Trimming cost V 3 bases and J 5 bases, with 6 bases left between them.

The V gene is TRBV5-6, the J gene TRBJ2-7; D perhaps matches TRBD1 (6 bases). The V gene lost 0 bases and the J gene lost 5 bases, with 12 bases spanning the gap. The CDR3 is 14 residues long. The germline gives CDR1 SGHDT, CDR2 YYEEEE. The CDR3 sequence is CASSLAGVSDEQYF. The DNA for the CDR3 is TGTGCCAGCAGCTTGGCAGGGGTTAGCGACGAGCAGTACTTC.

This chain connects TRBV5-1 to TRBJ2-1, with 11 nucleotides matching TRBD2. This CDR3 is built from 14 residues. J lost 3 bases, V lost 6 bases, and 2 bases had no gene match. Germline V CDR1 and CDR2: SGHRS, YFSETQ. The CDR3 sequence is CASTTSGVYNEQFF. As DNA, the CDR3 is TGCGCCAGCACGACTAGCGGGGTCTACAATGAGCAGTTCTTC.

This rearrangement joins TRBV11-3 to TRBJ2-1; D not resolved. The CDR3 contains 14 residues. The germline V gene encodes CDR1 SGHNT and CDR2 YENEEA. V shed 1 base and J shed 9 bases, with 13 bases lying between them. The CDR3 DNA reads as TGTGCCAGCAGCTTAGGTCCCCTTTCGGGTGAGCAGTTCTTC. This codes for CASSLGPLSGEQFF.

The chain has TRBV10-3 and TRBJ2-7; TRBD1 is a possible D gene (6 bases). V gave up 5 bases and J gave up 6 bases, with 17 bases separating them. Per germline, CDR1 ENHRY and CDR2 SYGVKD. This CDR3 comprises 14 residues. CDR3 DNA: TGTGCCATCAGTCCGCACAGGGAAGAAGGCGAGCAGTACTTC. Translating it yields CAISPHREEGEQYF.